This record covers a single T cell receptor beta chain. Per the original methods: Estimates of nucleated cell counts were drawn from the amplification of reference gene primers. The protocol was immunoSEQ multiplex PCR, while the TCRdb copy is restricted to in-frame clones and leaves out a portion. V, J and clone size derive from that table, while D and trimming were established from the DNA sequence. This table has about 210,000 clones, 80% appearing once. This entry belongs to a study of blood T cell repertoires in COVID-19. Study overall: COVID-19 samples from acute and convalescent phases originated in the United States, Italy and Spain. In each case, the material was cDNA or gDNA derived from T cells, B-cell-depleted T cells, or PBMCs.

CDR1 is LNHDA, CDR2 SQIVND, per germline (reference sequence). This CDR3 spans 13 amino acids. V was cut by 5 bases and J by 5 bases, with 10 bases left in between. The gene calls are TRBV19 and TRBJ1-5; no reliable D call. Sequencing used peripheral blood. This sequence was found in a human donor in a cohort sampled during active COVID-19. CDR3 sequence reads: CASSQRWDQPQHF. DNA of the CDR3: TGTGCCAGTAGTCAGAGGTGGGATCAGCCCCAGCATTTT.